The 16 T cell receptor beta chains listed next were all sequenced from one sample in a study of blood T cell repertoires in COVID-19. Clones were read by immunoSEQ multiplex PCR, and TCRdb kept only the in-frame ones, dropping some. The profile shows approximately 410,000 clones, 70% to 90% of them singletons. The sequenced sample consisted of peripheral blood. The receptors come from a woman in her 30s with active or convalescent COVID-19.

In its sample, this clone was seen a few times. This sample also contains other DNA sequences that code for the same CDR3. The genes are TRBV6-5 and TRBJ1-2; 9 nucleotides match TRBD1. The germline CDR1 and CDR2 sequences are MNHEY and SVGAGI. The CDR3 is 14 amino acids. V was clipped by 6 bases and J by 3 bases; unmatched bases: 5. CDR3 sequence (DNA): TGTGCCAGCAGACGACAGGGGGTCGACTATGGCTACACCTTC. Translating gives CASRRQGVDYGYTF.

This clone has a single count. J is TRBJ2-7 and V is TRBV24-1; the match to TRBD1 covers 7 bases. This CDR3 comprises 14 residues. The V gene end was trimmed by 3 bases and the J gene end by 2 bases; junction bases not matched to a gene: 3. Germline V gene lookup returns CDR1 KGHDR and CDR2 SFDVKD. The CDR3 DNA sequence: TGTGCCACCAGTGATGCGGACAGGCCCTACGAGCAGTACTTC. Protein: CATSDADRPYEQYF.

The chain combines TRBV6-5 with TRBJ1-1; TRBD1 aligns across 8 bases. With V trimmed by 7 bases and J by 0 bases, 4 bases remained unmatched. The germline CDR1 and CDR2 sequences are MNHEY and SVGAGI. This CDR3 region has 14 residues. The CDR3 loop is CASKPGQVNTEAFF. As DNA, the CDR3 is TGTGCCAGCAAACCGGGACAGGTGAACACTGAAGCTTTCTTT.

The V gene is TRBV2, the J gene TRBJ1-2; no firm D call. Germline V gene data show CDR1 as SNHLY and CDR2 as FYNNEI. The CDR3 sequence is 15 residues long. Trimming took 4 bases from V and 6 from J, leaving 18 bases between them. CDR3 amino acids: CASSGLRGLMDGYTF. CDR3 DNA: TGTGCCAGCAGTGGACTCCGGGGTCTGATGGATGGCTACACCTTC.

The chain uses TRBV15 and TRBJ1-1, with 8 bases identical to TRBD1. CDR3 length: 16 residues. V lost 1 base, J lost 6 bases, and 10 bases stayed unmatched. CDR1 is LNHNV, CDR2 YYDKDF, per germline (reference sequence). Here the CDR3 reads CATSRGYAGGSSEAFF. The CDR3 bases are TGTGCCACCAGCAGAGGGTATGCAGGGGGCTCTTCTGAAGCTTTCTTT.

The V call is TRBV27, the J call TRBJ1-1; D perhaps matches TRBD1 (6 bases). The CDR3 length is 14 residues. The V end was cut by 0 bases, the J end by 3 bases, with 8 bases between. Germline V gene sequence: CDR1 MNHEY, CDR2 SMNVEV (reference sequence). CDR3 loop: CASSLSGGHTEAFF. The DNA for the CDR3 is TGTGCCAGCAGTTTATCGGGGGGGCACACTGAAGCTTTCTTT.

The chain has TRBV3-1 (or the pseudogene TRBV3-2) and TRBJ2-2; 12 bases are a match to TRBD2. The length of the CDR3 is 17 residues. Per germline, CDR1 LGHDT and CDR2 YNNKEL (reference sequence). V trimming: 2 bases; J trimming: 5 bases; junction bases outside the gene matches: 6. CDR3 sequence reads: CASSQSGLAGRTGELFF. CDR3 DNA sequence: TGTGCCAGCAGCCAATCCGGACTAGCGGGAAGAACCGGGGAGCTGTTTTTT.

This chain links TRBV18 with TRBJ2-7; 7 positions match TRBD2. Germline V gene lookup returns CDR1 KGHSH and CDR2 LQKENI. The length of the CDR3 is 15 residues. The junction had 8 bases not matched to a gene; V was cut back by 1 base and J by 5 bases. CDR3 DNA: TGTGCCAGCTCACCACTCGCGGGAGTGGTAGACGAGCAGTACTTC. It specifies CASSPLAGVVDEQYF.

The CDR3 coding sequence is TGTGCCAGCACCCCTCAACGGGAAGAGCAGTTCTTC. This encodes CASTPQREEQFF. The V gene is TRBV9, the J gene TRBJ2-1; D might be TRBD2 (5 bases). The CDR3 runs to 12 residues. CDR1 SGDLS and CDR2 YYNGEE come from the germline V gene. V lost 6 bases to trimming and J lost 10 bases, with 14 bases between them.

CDR3 coding DNA: TGTGCCAGCAGCTTAGTATTATTCGAGGACCAGCATTTT. As protein: CASSLVLFEDQHF. The chain combines TRBV7-8 with TRBJ1-5; D call uncertain. Per the germline V gene, CDR1 is SGHVS and CDR2 is FQNEAQ. The CDR3 has 13 amino acids. V lost 1 base, J lost 12 bases, and 13 bases lay in between.

The chain carries TRBV4-1 and TRBJ1-6, with D maybe TRBD1 (5 bases). With 0 bases removed from V and 8 bases from J, the gap between germline ends came to 14 bases. The CDR3 spans 16 residues. Germline values: CDR1 MGHRA, CDR2 YSYEKL. Written as DNA, the CDR3 is TGCGCCAGCAGCCAAGATGATCCAGGGTCTCATTCACCCCTCCACTTT. This sequence encodes CASSQDDPGSHSPLHF.

This sequence joins TRBV10-3 and TRBJ1-1, with 9 nucleotides matching TRBD1. The junction had 6 bases not matched to a gene; V was cut back by 4 bases and J by 0 bases. Germline V gene lookup returns CDR1 ENHRY and CDR2 SYGVKD. The CDR3 covers 16 residues. The CDR3 spells CAISGQGGTVNTEAFF. In nucleotides, the CDR3 is TGTGCCATCAGTGGACAGGGGGGGACGGTGAACACTGAAGCTTTCTTT.

The chain couples TRBV3-1 (or the pseudogene TRBV3-2) to TRBJ1-2; TRBD1 is a possible D gene (6 bases). The germline gives CDR1 LGHDT, CDR2 YNNKEL (reference sequence). The V and J ends lost 1 base and 5 bases respectively, with 11 bases between them. The CDR3 covers 14 residues. DNA of the CDR3: TGTGCCAGCAGCCAAGCTGGACAGAGATATGGCTACACCTTC. It yields the protein CASSQAGQRYGYTF.

V is TRBV30 and J is TRBJ1-4; D is uncertain. The germline V gene has CDR1 GTSNPN and CDR2 SVGIG (reference sequence). Deletions cut 5 bases from V and 2 bases from J, with 12 bases between. The length of the CDR3 is 14 residues. In DNA form, the CDR3 reads TGTGCCTGGTCGACGGGAGTGACTAATGAAAAACTGTTTTTT. Translated, it gives CAWSTGVTNEKLFF.

This sequence joins TRBV7-9 and TRBJ2-3, with 13 bases fitting TRBD2. The junction had 11 bases not matched to a gene; V was cut back by 3 bases and J by 5 bases. Germline assignment: CDR1 SEHNR and CDR2 FQNEAQ (reference sequence). CDR3 length: 18 amino acids. The CDR3 DNA sequence: TGTGCCAGCAGCTTCCGAGTTGGACTAGCGGGAGTTAAAGATACGCAGTATTTT. Translating it yields CASSFRVGLAGVKDTQYF.

This chain uses TRBV11-2 with TRBJ2-2, with 8 nucleotides matching TRBD2. The CDR3 has 16 amino acids. The V segment lost 2 bases and the J segment 6 bases; nucleotides outside the gene matches: 8. CDR1 and CDR2 from the germline V gene are SGHAT and FQNNGV. The CDR3 loop reads CASSLSAGGGAGELFF. The CDR3, as DNA: TGTGCCAGCAGCTTATCGGCGGGGGGCGGAGCCGGGGAGCTGTTTTTT.